This T cell receptor (beta chain) was sequenced for a study of blood T cell repertoires in COVID-19 (dated by TCRdb to 2019 to 2021). About the full investigation: Collaborator samples came from the United States, Italy and Spain and covered acute and convalescent phases of COVID-19. A de-identified subject ID, COVID-19 status, age in years and sex were almost always included in the sample metadata. HLA class I and class II types, where available, came from metadata supplied by the sample provider rather than from assay-based typing. Subjects who had been exposed to COVID-19, were actively infected with it, or had recovered from it provided the deeply sampled blood TCRbeta repertoires that made up the dataset. The repertoires were made available in a free public database intended to serve as a resource for research on the immune response to SARS-CoV-2. The prospective study material was composed of cDNA or gDNA derived from T cells, B-cell-depleted T cells, or PBMCs. Samples were obtained from the ongoing ImmuneRACE study (first 160 participants) and from 950 to 1,500 subjects provided by 6 global collaborators.

About this clone: No antigen is known for it. Base-call qualities are not available, and no considerably larger clone is one nucleotide away.

The germline V gene encodes CDR1 SGHNT and CDR2 YENEEA. From its cysteine to its phenylalanine, the CDR3 spans 14 amino acids. Left in the record is the CDR3 DNA by itself, 42 bases read in frame from the first base. At the junction V is shortened by 1 base and J by 2 bases, with 5 bases in between. Another Seattle source contributed samples from volunteer blood donors who had recovered from COVID-19. Each collaborating institution followed its own protocols to collect whole blood in K2EDTA tubes. For TCRbeta analysis, collaborators shipped samples as frozen whole blood, isolated PBMCs, or DNA extracted from either of those sample types. What the work shows at the level of the full study, not this receptor alone: The quantity of clinical and demographic metadata differed by source and by participant and was supplied without curation.

The immunoSEQ Assay, a bias-controlled multiplex PCR, was used to amplify TCRbeta CDR3 regions from genomic DNA. Concerning the study's data processing: Within the assay, amplification of reference gene primers was used to estimate how many nucleated cells each sample contained. To quantify the absolute abundance of each unique TCRbeta CDR3 rearrangement, sequence reads were collapsed and filtered. Productive Simpson clonality was computed per sample as the square root of Simpson's diversity index over productive rearrangements. Here the immuneACCESS table is served through TCRdb, limited to in-frame sequences with V and J called. Missing clones are a known gap in these copies; in checked studies unresolved V genes cover under half, and the rest lacks a known reason. V, J and clone size were drawn from that table, and D and trimming were deduced from the DNA. Recorded for this sample are approximately 160,000 clones; approximately 85% of them occurred a single time. The ten largest clones represent roughly 1.1% of the sample.

The sequenced sample was peripheral blood. This chain is built from TRBV11-3 and TRBJ2-2, with the D gene too uncertain to name. This TCR was recovered from a man between 60 and 75 years old who had recovered from COVID-19. The CDR3 region has the sequence CASSLAGNTGELFF. The DNA sequence follows: TGTGCCAGCAGCTTAGCAGGAAACACCGGGGAGCTGTTTTTT.